This TCR beta chain was identified in a study of blood T cell repertoires in COVID-19. Symptom resolution, clearance, or two negative PCRs marked the recovered donors of Cohort 3. The CDR3 is 16 residues long. CDR1 SGHRS and CDR2 YFSETQ come from the germline V gene. V was clipped by 0 bases and J by 6 bases, with 15 bases between them. This table comes from immunoSEQ multiplex PCR, and its TCRdb copy is limited to in-frame clones, with some not included. The sample has about 140,000 clones, around 73% seen once. The rearrangement links TRBV5-1 to TRBJ2-2, with TRBD1 as a possible D gene (6 bases). Sequencing used PBMCs or T cells enriched from blood (not recorded which). The receptor was derived from a woman aged 50 to 65 who had recovered from COVID-19. CDR3 region: CASSLGMAGVSGELFF. Here the CDR3 DNA reads TGCGCCAGCAGCTTGGGGATGGCAGGGGTTTCCGGGGAGCTGTTTTTT. Together with reference TRBV5-1 and TRBJ2-2, the CDR3 gives the full variable domain: KAGVTQTPRYLIKTRGQQVTLSCSPISGHRSVSWYQQTPGQGLQFLFEYFSETQRNKGNFPGRFSGRQFSNSRSEMNVSTLELGDSALYLCASSLGMAGVSGELFFGEGSRLTVL.